This paragraph reports one TCR beta chain. Its antigen is currently not known. Per-nucleotide qualities are absent, and no much larger clonotype sits a single base away. Each clonotype received, on average, around 10x coverage in deep resolution sequencing performed on a MiSeq, where the target depth lay between 1 in 1 million and 1 in 200,000 T cells. The immunoSEQ hsTCRB Kit was used to generate TCR beta libraries. The authors processed their data as follows. The data were analyzed with ImmunoSEQ Analyzer and ImmunoSEQ Data Assistant, and V, D and J gene assignments followed IMGT definitions. Clonality, which ranges from 0 to 1, was calculated as one minus the normalized Shannon entropy of productive rearrangement frequencies. Only overrepresented clonotypes making up at least 0.05% of the repertoire of each patient were included in the public clonotype analysis. Approximately 13 age-matched healthy donor repertoires from immuneACCESS served as clonality controls. TCRdb retrieved this table from immuneACCESS and kept in-frame rearrangements only. Not all clones are present; in checked studies, unresolved V genes account for under half, and no reason is known for the remainder. The V and J calls and clone size come from that table; D and trimming were worked out from the DNA. The sample contains hundreds of thousands of clones, 67% of them found a single time. Under 8% of the sample comes from the top ten.

This record comes from a study of cytotoxic CD8 clonotypes in ibrutinib-treated CLL (dated by TCRdb to the early 2020s). With respect to the entire study: The cohort was composed of around twelve relapsed/refractory and approximately 14 treatment-naive patients; IGHV unmutated status was identified in fewer than 18 patients. Of the approximately 90 people in the trial, around 25 had longitudinal samples available. Cryopreserved peripheral blood mononuclear cells were collected at three points: before therapy, at response, and at either sustained remission or disease progression. All remission and progressive disease samples were collected while patients were still receiving ibrutinib. Response samples were taken after a median of 12 months on treatment, ranging from about 6 to 40 months. Partial responses were observed in approximately 24 patients and complete responses in 2; after a median follow-up of 68 months, remission was maintained in some 14 patients and progression was observed in approximately 12. On average, each sample yielded 255,043 productive templates and tens of thousands of productive rearrangements. The investigation overall reported the following: Public clonotypes were found to be uncommon and were observed to contract or remain stable during treatment; the increase in clonality was shown to reflect expansion of private clonotypes at ibrutinib response. An increase in clonality was observed at ibrutinib response, with clonality remaining stable during sustained remission and falling back toward baseline at progression. Lymph node repertoires were not examined, and the timing of sampling was not matched between patients in sustained remission and those whose disease progressed. At baseline, clonality was higher than in age-matched healthy donors and showed a strong correlation with circulating CD8+ T-cell counts.

Roughly 1.8 micrograms of genomic DNA were extracted from cryopreserved PBMCs for TCR beta library preparation. High-throughput TCR beta sequencing was performed on longitudinal blood samples from CLL patients receiving ibrutinib monotherapy. The patients took part in an open-label, single-center phase 2 trial of ibrutinib monotherapy. V and J lose 0 bases and 6 bases, and a span of 12 bases separates them. The CDR3 measures 14 amino acids from cysteine to phenylalanine. Just CDR3 DNA is preserved here, 42 bases in frame from base 1. For CDR1 and CDR2, the germline V gene lists SGHRS and YFSETQ. The sample in question was PBMCs, obtained after 36 months of ibrutinib treatment. This sequence uses TRBV5-1 and TRBJ1-2; the D gene identity is not certain. This sequence originates from a human donor with chronic lymphocytic leukemia. The CDR3 sequence is CASSLGLPGHGYTF. The DNA is as follows: TGCGCCAGCAGCTTGGGGCTACCCGGGCATGGCTACACCTTC.